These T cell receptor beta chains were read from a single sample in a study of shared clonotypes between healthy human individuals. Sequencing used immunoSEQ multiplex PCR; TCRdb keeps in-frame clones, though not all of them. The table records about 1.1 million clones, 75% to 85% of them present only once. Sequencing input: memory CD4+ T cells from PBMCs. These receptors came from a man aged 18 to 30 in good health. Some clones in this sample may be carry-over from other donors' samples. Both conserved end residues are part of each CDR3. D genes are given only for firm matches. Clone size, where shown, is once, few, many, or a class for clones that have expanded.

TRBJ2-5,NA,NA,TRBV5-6,CASSFGSRETQYF,TGTGCCAGCAGCTTCGGTTCCCGGGAGACCCAGTACTTC
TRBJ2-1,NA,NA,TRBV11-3,CASSLGRGNNEQFF,TGTGCCAGCAGCTTAGGGAGAGGGAACAATGAGCAGTTCTTC
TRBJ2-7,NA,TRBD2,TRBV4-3,CASSQTALATYEQYF,TGCGCCAGCAGCCAAACGGCACTAGCGACCTACGAGCAGTACTTC
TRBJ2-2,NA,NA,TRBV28,CASSSGIVTGELFF,TGTGCCAGCAGTTCGGGTATAGTCACCGGGGAGCTGTTTTTT
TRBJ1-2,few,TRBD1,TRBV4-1,CASSQGTGTYNYGYTF,TGCGCCAGCAGCCAAGGGACAGGAACGTATAACTATGGCTACACCTTC
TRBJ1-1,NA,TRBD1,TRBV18,CASSGAGDRLNTEAFF,TGTGCCAGCTCCGGCGCAGGGGACAGATTGAACACTGAAGCTTTCTTT
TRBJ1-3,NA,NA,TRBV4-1,CASSQLGRSSGNTVYF,TGCGCCAGCAGCCAATTGGGCAGGTCATCAGGAAACACCGTATATTTT
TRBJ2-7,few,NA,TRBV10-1,CASSGGASGSYEQYF,TGCGCCAGCAGTGGAGGGGCGTCGGGTTCCTACGAGCAGTACTTC
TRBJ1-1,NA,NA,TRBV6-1,CASSEAGLNTEAFF,TGTGCCAGCAGTGAGGCCGGATTGAACACTGAAGCTTTCTTT
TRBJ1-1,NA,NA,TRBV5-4,CASSLGPGDTEAFF,TGTGCCAGCAGCTTGGGGCCAGGGGACACTGAAGCTTTCTTT
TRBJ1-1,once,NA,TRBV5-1,CASSLAARDTEAFF,TGCGCCAGCAGCTTGGCCGCTAGAGACACTGAAGCTTTCTTT
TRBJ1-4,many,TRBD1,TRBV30,CAWTDRVGEKLFF,TGTGCCTGGACAGACAGGGTTGGCGAAAAACTGTTTTTT
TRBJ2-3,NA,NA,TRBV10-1,CASSEGGGTDTQYF,TGCGCCAGCAGTGAAGGGGGTGGAACAGATACGCAGTATTTT
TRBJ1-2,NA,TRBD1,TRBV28,CASRLGQANYGYTF,TGTGCCAGCAGGCTTGGACAGGCTAACTATGGCTACACCTTC
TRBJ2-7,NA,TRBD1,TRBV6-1,CASNLDRAYEQYF,TGTGCCAGCAATTTAGACAGGGCCTACGAGCAGTACTTC
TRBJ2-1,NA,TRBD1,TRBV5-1,CASSPQGAYNEQFF,TGCGCCAGCAGCCCACAGGGGGCCTACAATGAGCAGTTCTTC
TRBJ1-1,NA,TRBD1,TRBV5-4,CASSSEGAITEAFF,TGTGCCAGCAGCTCTGAGGGGGCAATCACTGAAGCTTTCTTT
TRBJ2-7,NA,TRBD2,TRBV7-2,CASSHGPSGTYEQYF,TGTGCCAGCAGCCATGGGCCTAGCGGGACCTACGAGCAGTACTTC
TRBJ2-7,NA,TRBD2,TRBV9,CASSPGATSTYEQYF,TGTGCCAGCAGCCCCGGGGCGACTAGCACCTACGAGCAGTACTTC
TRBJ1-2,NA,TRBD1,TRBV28,CAAGGQNPINYGYTF,TGTGCCGCCGGGGGACAGAACCCCATTAACTATGGCTACACCTTC
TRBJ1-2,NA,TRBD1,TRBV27,CASSFDGTEIYGYTF,TGTGCCAGCAGTTTCGACGGGACAGAAATCTATGGCTACACCTTC
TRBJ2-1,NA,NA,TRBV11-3,CASSSFRNEQFF,TGTGCCAGCAGCTCCTTCAGAAATGAGCAGTTCTTC
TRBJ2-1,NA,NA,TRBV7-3,CASSPQGDEQFF,TGTGCCAGCAGCCCGCAGGGCGATGAGCAGTTCTTC
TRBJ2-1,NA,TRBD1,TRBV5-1,CASSLASGTGVYNEQFF,TGCGCCAGCAGCTTGGCCTCCGGGACAGGGGTTTACAATGAGCAGTTCTTC
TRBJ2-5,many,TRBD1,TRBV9,CASSFGTAQETQYF,TGTGCCAGCAGCTTCGGGACAGCACAAGAGACCCAGTACTTC
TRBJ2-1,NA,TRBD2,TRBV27,CASRLRLAGYNEQFF,TGTGCCAGCAGATTGAGGCTAGCGGGGTACAATGAGCAGTTCTTC
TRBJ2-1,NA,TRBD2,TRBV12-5,CASGPGTSANDEQFF,TGTGCTAGTGGCCCTGGGACTAGCGCAAACGATGAGCAGTTCTTC
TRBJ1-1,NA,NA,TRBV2,CASSVGGARTEAFF,TGTGCCAGCAGTGTGGGGGGGGCGCGGACTGAAGCTTTCTTT
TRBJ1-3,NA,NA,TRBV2,CASSPLPPKLSGNTIYF,TGTGCCAGCAGTCCACTCCCACCGAAACTCTCTGGAAACACCATATATTTT
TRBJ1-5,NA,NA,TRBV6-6,CASSYLGGNQPQHF,TGTGCCAGCAGTTACCTGGGTGGCAATCAGCCCCAGCATTTT
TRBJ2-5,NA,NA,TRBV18,CASSPLSNQETQYF,TGTGCCAGCTCACCGCTATCTAACCAAGAGACCCAGTACTTC
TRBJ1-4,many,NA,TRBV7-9,CASSPGSNEKLFF,TGTGCCAGCAGCCCAGGCTCAAATGAAAAACTGTTTTTT
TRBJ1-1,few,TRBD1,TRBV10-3,CATRRGPNTEAFF,TGTGCCACCAGGAGGGGGCCGAACACTGAAGCTTTCTTT
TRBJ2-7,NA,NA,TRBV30,CAWNQGPEQYF,TGTGCCTGGAATCAGGGCCCCGAGCAGTACTTC
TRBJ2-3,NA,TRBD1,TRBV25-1,CASRWTGGADTQYF,TGTGCCAGCAGGTGGACAGGGGGAGCAGATACGCAGTATTTT
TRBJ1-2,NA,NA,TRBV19,CASRAGNGYTF,TGTGCCAGTAGGGCAGGGAATGGCTACACCTTC
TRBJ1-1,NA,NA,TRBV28,CASSPPGGARNTEAFF,TGTGCCAGCAGTCCCCCTGGGGGGGCGCGAAACACTGAAGCTTTCTTT
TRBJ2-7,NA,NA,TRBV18,CASSPLASSYEQYF,TGTGCCAGCTCACCTCTCGCGAGCAGCTACGAGCAGTACTTC
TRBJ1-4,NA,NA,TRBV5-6,CASIRGGRPNEKLFF,TGTGCCAGCATCCGGGGCGGCCGCCCTAATGAAAAACTGTTTTTT
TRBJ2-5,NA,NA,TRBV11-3,CASSLGFQETQYF,TGTGCCAGCAGCTTAGGGTTTCAAGAGACCCAGTACTTC
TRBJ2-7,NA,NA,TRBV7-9,CASAIGTVSYEQYF,TGTGCCAGCGCTATCGGGACGGTCTCCTACGAGCAGTACTTC
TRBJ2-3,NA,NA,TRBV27,CASTRGLGIPWYF,TGTGCCAGCACCCGGGGCCTCGGGATACCTTGGTATTTT
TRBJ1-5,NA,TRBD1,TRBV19,CASTPRRDRGVENQPQHF,TGTGCCAGTACCCCCCGCCGGGACAGGGGTGTAGAAAATCAGCCCCAGCATTTT
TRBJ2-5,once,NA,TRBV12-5,CASGLSRGDQETQYF,TGTGCTAGTGGTTTGTCCAGGGGAGACCAAGAGACCCAGTACTTC
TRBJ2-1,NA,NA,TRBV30,CAWSRGIYNEQFF,TGTGCCTGGAGTCGGGGCATCTACAATGAGCAGTTCTTC
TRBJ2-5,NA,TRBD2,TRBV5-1,CASSIGLAGGYQETQYF,TGCGCCAGCAGCATCGGACTAGCCGGGGGGTACCAAGAGACCCAGTACTTC
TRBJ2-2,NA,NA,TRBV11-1,CASSTDRNTGELFF,TGTGCCAGCAGCACTGACAGGAACACCGGGGAGCTGTTTTTT
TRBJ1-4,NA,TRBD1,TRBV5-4,CASSLTGTNEKLFF,TGTGCCAGCAGCCTGACAGGGACTAATGAAAAACTGTTTTTT
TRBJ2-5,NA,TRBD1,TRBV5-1,CASSYRGETQYF,TGCGCCAGCAGCTACAGGGGTGAGACCCAGTACTTC
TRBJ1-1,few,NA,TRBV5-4,CASSPDSRRIGYNTEAFF,TGTGCCAGCAGCCCGGACAGCCGGAGGATCGGGTATAACACTGAAGCTTTCTTT
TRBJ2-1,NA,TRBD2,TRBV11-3,CASSLSLAGVKGEQFF,TGTGCCAGCAGCTTGTCGTTAGCGGGAGTGAAGGGTGAGCAGTTCTTC
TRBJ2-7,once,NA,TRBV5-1,CASSRTDTKDEQYF,TGCGCCAGCAGCCGGACGGATACAAAGGACGAGCAGTACTTC
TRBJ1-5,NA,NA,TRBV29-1,CSVADGTGLGQPQHF,TGCAGCGTTGCCGATGGGACCGGACTTGGTCAGCCCCAGCATTTT
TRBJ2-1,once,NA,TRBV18,CASSPENEQFF,TGTGCCAGCTCACCGGAGAATGAGCAGTTCTTC
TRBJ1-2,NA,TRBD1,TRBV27,CASTKQGGPGGYTF,TGTGCCAGCACCAAGCAGGGGGGACCAGGTGGCTACACCTTC
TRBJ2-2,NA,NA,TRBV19,CASSIQGWNTGELFF,TGTGCCAGTAGTATACAGGGTTGGAACACCGGGGAGCTGTTTTTT
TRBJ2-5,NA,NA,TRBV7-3,CASSLIGQGRMETQYF,TGTGCCAGCAGCTTAATCGGGCAGGGGCGTATGGAGACCCAGTACTTC
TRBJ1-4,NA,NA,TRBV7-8,CASSRGSNEKLFF,TGTGCCAGCAGCCGCGGATCTAATGAAAAACTGTTTTTT
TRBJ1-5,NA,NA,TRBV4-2,CASGVGVNQPQHF,TGTGCCAGCGGGGTTGGGGTCAATCAGCCCCAGCATTTT
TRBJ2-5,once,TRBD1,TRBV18,CASSPTTTGGETQYF,TGTGCCAGCTCACCAACAACGACAGGGGGAGAGACCCAGTACTTC